The text below deals with one T cell receptor beta chain. Using unique molecular identifiers, the investigators prepared the TCRbeta library. TCRdb reanalysed the PCR reads using MiXCR and keeps one entry per CDR3 protein. The sample shows about 690,000 distinct CDR3 sequences, around a sixth of them seen only once. This record comes from a study of T-cell reconstitution after alpha-beta-depleted transplantation in children. This CDR3 spans 13 amino acids. V was pared by 1 base and J by 3 bases, with 3 bases between. Germline lookup yields CDR1 KGHDR and CDR2 SFDVKD. The sequencing here drew on PBMCs from the stem cell graft donor, taken from the stem cell graft. This clonotype was sampled from a human donor who donated a stem cell graft to a child with acute myeloid leukemia. The chain combines TRBV24-1 with TRBJ2-4; D is uncertain. The CDR3 loop reads CATSDLDKNIQYF. The CDR3 coding sequence is TGTGCCACCAGTGATTTAGACAAAAACATTCAGTACTTC.